This entry features one T cell receptor (beta chain) sequence. What it binds is not known. The sample holds other DNA sequences that translate to the same CDR3. Germline V gene lookup returns CDR1 SGHTA and CDR2 FQGNSA. The CDR3 is 15 amino acids. Trimming left V 1 base short and J 1 base short, with 10 bases between. The data were taken from a study of cytomegalovirus exposure and HLA in healthy donors. Study-level findings and limits: Altogether, 164 TCR beta chains were recorded as cytomegalovirus-associated.

Primers included in the PCR were 60 Vbeta and 13 Jbeta primers. This table comes from immunoSEQ multiplex PCR, and its TCRdb copy is limited to in-frame clones, with some not included. This repertoire shows 120,000 to 150,000 clones, roughly 80% found once; its top ten account for 6.5% to 8%. The source material was PBMCs. The sequence came from a woman aged 40 to 50 in good health and CMV-seropositive. This chain links TRBV7-2 with TRBJ1-1; a possible D gene is TRBD1 (6 bases). CDR3 protein: CASSLVGTQNTEAFF. As DNA, the CDR3 is TGTGCCAGCAGCTTAGTTGGGACACAGAACACTGAAGCTTTCTTT.